This TCR beta chain originates from a study of blood T cells in healthy people across ages. Overall study results and limits: Long-lived and aged donors differed, with more naive CD4+ cells and higher diversity in the long-lived.

Note on this clonotype: Its target is not known.

Next came a second PCR, run for about 6 to 12 cycles, which used a sample-barcoded 5' primer along with a J-beta primer mix. Each sample yielded at least 2.5 million CDR3-containing paired-end reads. TCRdb passed the 5' RACE reads through MiXCR, listing each CDR3 protein once. The sample contains about 830,000 distinct CDR3 sequences, 62% of which appear only once. The V end was cut by 7 bases, the J end by 6 bases, with 16 bases between. The V gene's germline CDR1 is SGHTA and CDR2 FQGNSA. The CDR3 totals 14 residues. They isolated at least 6 million PBMCs from each sample. Each sample provided at least 5.5 micrograms of extracted total RNA.

This sequence was found in a man between 25 and 39 years old in good health. Sequencing used blood. V gene TRBV7-2 combines with J gene TRBJ2-1; D tentatively fits TRBD1 or TRBD2 (6 bases each). The CDR3 DNA reads TGTGCCAGCAAGGGGGGACACTCCCTCAATGAGCAGTTCTTC. Residues: CASKGGHSLNEQFF.